The entry below gives a single T cell receptor (beta chain) sequence along with its context. CD4+ cells underwent separation, giving CD45RA+ naive and CD45RA-negative memory subsets. These data are taken from a study of shared clonotypes between healthy human individuals. Libraries were prepared by immunoSEQ multiplex PCR; TCRdb keeps only in-frame clonotypes and omits some of them. In the table there are roughly 2,300,000 clones, around 93% of which are singletons. Source material: naive CD4+ T cells from PBMCs. As for subset: CD45RA+ positively selected. The receptor comes from a man younger than 35 in good health. Some clones in this sample may be carry-over from other donors' samples.

In nucleotides, the CDR3 is TGCAGCGTTGAAGAAATGGGCAGGGGTTGGGAGACCCAGTACTTC. It specifies CSVEEMGRGWETQYF. The chain is built from TRBV29-1 and TRBJ2-5, with D maybe TRBD1 (6 bases). Trimming took 0 bases from V and 5 from J, leaving 16 bases between them. Germline values: CDR1 SQVTM, CDR2 ANQGSEA. This CDR3 comprises 15 residues.